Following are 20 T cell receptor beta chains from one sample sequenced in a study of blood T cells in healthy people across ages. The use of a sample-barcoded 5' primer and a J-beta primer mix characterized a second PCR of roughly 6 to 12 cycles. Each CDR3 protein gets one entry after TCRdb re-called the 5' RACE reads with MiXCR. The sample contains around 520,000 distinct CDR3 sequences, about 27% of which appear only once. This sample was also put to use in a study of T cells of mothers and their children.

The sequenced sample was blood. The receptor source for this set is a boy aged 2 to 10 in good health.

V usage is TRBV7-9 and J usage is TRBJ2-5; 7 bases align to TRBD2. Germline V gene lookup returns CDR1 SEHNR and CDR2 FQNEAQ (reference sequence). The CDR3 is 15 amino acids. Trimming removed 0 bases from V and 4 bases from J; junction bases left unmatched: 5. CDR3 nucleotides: TGTGCCAGCAGCTTAGCTGAAACGGGGGGAGAGACCCAGTACTTC. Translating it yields CASSLAETGGETQYF.

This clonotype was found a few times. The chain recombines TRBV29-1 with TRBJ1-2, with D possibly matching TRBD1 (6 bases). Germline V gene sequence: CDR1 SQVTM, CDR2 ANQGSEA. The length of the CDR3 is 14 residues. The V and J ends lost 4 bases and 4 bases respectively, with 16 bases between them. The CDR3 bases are TGCAGCGTTGGGGGGGCTACAGGGATCTATGGCTACACCTTC. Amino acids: CSVGGATGIYGYTF.

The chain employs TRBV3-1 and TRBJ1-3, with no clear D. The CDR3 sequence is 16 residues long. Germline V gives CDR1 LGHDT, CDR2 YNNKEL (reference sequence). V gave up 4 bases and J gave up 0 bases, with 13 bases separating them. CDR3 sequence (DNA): TGTGCCAGCAGCCCGCAATTTCAGCCCTCTGGAAACACCATATATTTT. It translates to CASSPQFQPSGNTIYF. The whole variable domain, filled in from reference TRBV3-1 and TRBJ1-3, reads DTAVSQTPKYLVTQMGNDKSIKCEQNLGHDTMYWYKQDSKKFLKIMFSYNNKELIINETVPNRFSPKSPDKAHLNLHINSLELGDSAVYFCASSPQFQPSGNTIYFGEGSWLTVV.

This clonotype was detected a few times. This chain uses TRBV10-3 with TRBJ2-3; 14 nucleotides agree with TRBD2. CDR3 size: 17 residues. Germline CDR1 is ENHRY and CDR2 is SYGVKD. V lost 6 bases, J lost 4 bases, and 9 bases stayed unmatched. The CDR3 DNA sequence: TGTGCCATCAGCTCGGGACTAGCGGGAGAAGGCGCAGATACGCAGTATTTT. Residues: CAISSGLAGEGADTQYF.

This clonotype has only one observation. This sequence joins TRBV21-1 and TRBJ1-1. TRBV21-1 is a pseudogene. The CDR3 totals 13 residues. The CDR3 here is CASSKVLATEAFF. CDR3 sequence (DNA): TGTGCCAGCAGCAAAGTATTGGCCACTGAAGCTTTCTTT.

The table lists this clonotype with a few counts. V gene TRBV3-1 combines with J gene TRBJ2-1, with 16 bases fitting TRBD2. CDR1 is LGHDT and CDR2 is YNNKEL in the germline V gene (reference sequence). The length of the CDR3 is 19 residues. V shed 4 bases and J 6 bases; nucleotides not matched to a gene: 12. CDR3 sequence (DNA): TGTGCCAGCAGCCCACTTGGGGGACTAGCGGGAGGGCTGCCCAATGAGCAGTTCTTC. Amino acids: CASSPLGGLAGGLPNEQFF.

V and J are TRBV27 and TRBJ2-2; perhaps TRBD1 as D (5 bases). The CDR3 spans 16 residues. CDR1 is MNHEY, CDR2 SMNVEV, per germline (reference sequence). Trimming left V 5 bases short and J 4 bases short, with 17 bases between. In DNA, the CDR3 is TGTGCCAGCAGTCCAACAATGAGGACAAGCACCGGGGAGCTGTTTTTT. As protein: CASSPTMRTSTGELFF.

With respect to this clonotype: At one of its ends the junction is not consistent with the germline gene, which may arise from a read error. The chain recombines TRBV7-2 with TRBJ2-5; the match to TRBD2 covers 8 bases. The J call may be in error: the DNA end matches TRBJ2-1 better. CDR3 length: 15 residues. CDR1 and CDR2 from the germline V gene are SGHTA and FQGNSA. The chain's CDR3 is CASSLLAGFRNGQFF. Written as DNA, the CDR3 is TGTGCCAGCAGCTTGCTAGCGGGTTTTCGGAATGGGCAGTTCTTC.

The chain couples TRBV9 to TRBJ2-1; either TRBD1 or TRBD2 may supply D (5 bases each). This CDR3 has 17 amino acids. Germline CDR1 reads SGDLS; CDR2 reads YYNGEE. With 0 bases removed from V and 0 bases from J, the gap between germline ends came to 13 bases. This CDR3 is CASSVDGGILSYNEQFF. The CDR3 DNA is TGTGCCAGCAGCGTAGATGGGGGTATACTCTCCTACAATGAGCAGTTCTTC.

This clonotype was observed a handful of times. As DNA, the CDR3 is TGTGCCAGCAGCTCTGGGGCAGAACCGATTTACGATGAGCAGTTCTTC. This sequence encodes CASSSGAEPIYDEQFF. This rearrangement joins TRBV11-2 to TRBJ2-1; maybe TRBD1 (5 bases). The germline CDR1 and CDR2 sequences are SGHAT and FQNNGV. V lost 4 bases, J lost 8 bases, and 21 bases lay in between. The CDR3 totals 16 residues.

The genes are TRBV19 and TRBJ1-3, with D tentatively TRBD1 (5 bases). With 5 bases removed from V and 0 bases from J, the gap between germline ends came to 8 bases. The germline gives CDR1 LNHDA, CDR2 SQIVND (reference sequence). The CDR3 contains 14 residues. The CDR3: CASSPRVSGNTIYF. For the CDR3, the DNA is TGTGCCAGTAGTCCCAGGGTCTCTGGAAACACCATATATTTT.

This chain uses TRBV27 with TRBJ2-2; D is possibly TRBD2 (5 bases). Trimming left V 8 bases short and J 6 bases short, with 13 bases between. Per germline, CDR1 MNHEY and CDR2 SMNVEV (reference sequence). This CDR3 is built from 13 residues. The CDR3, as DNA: TGTGCCAGCGCAACCGGAGGCTCCGGGGAGCTGTTTTTT. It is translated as CASATGGSGELFF.

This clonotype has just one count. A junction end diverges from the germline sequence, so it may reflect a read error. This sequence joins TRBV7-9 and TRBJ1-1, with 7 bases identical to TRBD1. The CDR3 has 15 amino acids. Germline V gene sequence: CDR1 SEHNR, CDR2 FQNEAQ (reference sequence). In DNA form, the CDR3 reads TGCGCCAGCAGCTTACACGGGACAGCCAAACCTGAAGCTTTCTTT. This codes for CASSLHGTAKPEAFF.

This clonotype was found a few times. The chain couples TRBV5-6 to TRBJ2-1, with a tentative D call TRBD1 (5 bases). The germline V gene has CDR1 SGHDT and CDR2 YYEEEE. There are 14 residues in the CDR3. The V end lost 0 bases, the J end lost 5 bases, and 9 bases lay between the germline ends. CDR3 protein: CASSLGQQNNEQFF. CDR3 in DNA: TGTGCCAGCAGCTTGGGACAGCAGAACAATGAGCAGTTCTTC. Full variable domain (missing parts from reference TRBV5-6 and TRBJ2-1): DAGVTQSPTHLIKTRGQQVTLRCSPKSGHDTVSWYQQALGQGPQFIFQYYEEEERQRGNFPDRFSGHQFPNYSSELNVNALLLGDSALYLCASSLGQQNNEQFFGPGTRLTVL.

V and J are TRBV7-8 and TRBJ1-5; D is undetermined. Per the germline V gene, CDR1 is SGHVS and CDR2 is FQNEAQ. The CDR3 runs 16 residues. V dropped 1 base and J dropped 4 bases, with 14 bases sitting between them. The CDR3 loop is CASSLGAVGGNQPQHF. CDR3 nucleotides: TGTGCCAGCAGCTTAGGGGCTGTGGGAGGGAATCAGCCCCAGCATTTT.

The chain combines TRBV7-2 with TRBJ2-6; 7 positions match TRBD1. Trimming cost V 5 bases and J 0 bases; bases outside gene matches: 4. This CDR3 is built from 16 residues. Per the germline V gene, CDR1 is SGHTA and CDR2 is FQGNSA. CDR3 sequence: CASSLTGDSGANVLTF. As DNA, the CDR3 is TGTGCCAGCAGCCTCACAGGGGACTCTGGGGCCAACGTCCTGACTTTC.

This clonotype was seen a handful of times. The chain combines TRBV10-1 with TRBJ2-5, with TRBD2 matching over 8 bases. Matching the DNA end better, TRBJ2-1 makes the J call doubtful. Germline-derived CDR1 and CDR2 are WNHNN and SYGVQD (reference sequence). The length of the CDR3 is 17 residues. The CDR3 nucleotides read TGCGCCAGCAGCCCACTAGCGGAGTACGTATCTCACAATGAGCAGTTCTTC. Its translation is CASSPLAEYVSHNEQFF.

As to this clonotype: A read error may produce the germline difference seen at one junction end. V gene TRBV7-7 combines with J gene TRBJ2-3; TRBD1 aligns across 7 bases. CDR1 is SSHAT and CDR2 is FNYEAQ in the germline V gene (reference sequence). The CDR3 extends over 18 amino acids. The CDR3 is CASSLPTFGTDLTDTQYF. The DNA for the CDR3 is TGTGCTAGCAGCTTACCCACATTCGGGACAGACCTCACCGATACGCAGTATTTT.

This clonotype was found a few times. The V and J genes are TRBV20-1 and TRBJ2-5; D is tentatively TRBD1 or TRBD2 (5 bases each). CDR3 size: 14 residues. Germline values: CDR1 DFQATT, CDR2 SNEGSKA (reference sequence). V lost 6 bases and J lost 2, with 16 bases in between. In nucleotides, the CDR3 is TGCAGTGCCTCCGGGGTAGGGGTACAAGAGACCCAGTACTTC. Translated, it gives CSASGVGVQETQYF.

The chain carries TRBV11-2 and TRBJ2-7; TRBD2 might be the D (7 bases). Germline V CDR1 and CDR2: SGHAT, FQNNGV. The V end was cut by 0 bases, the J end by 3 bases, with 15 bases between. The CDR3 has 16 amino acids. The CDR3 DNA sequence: TGTGCCAGCAGCTTAGAGCTCCGTAGGGGGGGCTACGAGCAGTACTTC. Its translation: CASSLELRRGGYEQYF.